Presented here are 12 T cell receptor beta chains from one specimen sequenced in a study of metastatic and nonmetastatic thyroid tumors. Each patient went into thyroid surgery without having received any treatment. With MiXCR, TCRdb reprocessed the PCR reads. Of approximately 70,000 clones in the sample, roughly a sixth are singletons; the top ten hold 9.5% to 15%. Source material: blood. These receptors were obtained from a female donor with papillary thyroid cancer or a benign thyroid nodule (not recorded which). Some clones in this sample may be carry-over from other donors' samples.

Here the CDR3 reads CASTRTGGNQPQHF. The CDR3 DNA reads as TGTGCCAGCACCCGGACAGGGGGCAATCAGCCCCAGCATTTT. The chain employs TRBV12-3 or TRBV12-4 and TRBJ1-5, with 9 nucleotides matching TRBD1. The CDR3 runs to 14 residues. Germline trimming cut 7 bases from V and 2 bases from J; bases unmatched to any gene: 3.

DNA for the CDR3: TGTGCCAGCAGCCAAGGTAGCGGGATGGTGGGAAATGAGCAGTTCTTC. Protein product: CASSQGSGMVGNEQFF. This sequence joins TRBV3-1 and TRBJ2-1; TRBD2 aligns across 8 bases. Germline V gene data show CDR1 as LGHDT and CDR2 as YNNKEL (reference sequence). V dropped 1 base and J dropped 7; count of bases not matched to a gene: 9. This CDR3 has 16 amino acids.

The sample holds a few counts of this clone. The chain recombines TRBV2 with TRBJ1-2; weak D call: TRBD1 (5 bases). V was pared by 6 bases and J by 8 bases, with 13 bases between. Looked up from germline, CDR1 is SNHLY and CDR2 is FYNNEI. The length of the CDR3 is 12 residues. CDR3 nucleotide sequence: TGTGCCAGCAGAGCGACGGGGCTAGGCTACACCTTC. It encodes CASRATGLGYTF.

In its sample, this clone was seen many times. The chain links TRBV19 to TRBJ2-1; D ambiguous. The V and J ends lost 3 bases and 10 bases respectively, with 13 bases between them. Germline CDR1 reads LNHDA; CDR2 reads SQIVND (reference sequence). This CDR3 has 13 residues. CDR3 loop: CASSMGRHGEQFF. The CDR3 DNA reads TGTGCCAGTAGTATGGGTCGACATGGAGAGCAGTTCTTC.

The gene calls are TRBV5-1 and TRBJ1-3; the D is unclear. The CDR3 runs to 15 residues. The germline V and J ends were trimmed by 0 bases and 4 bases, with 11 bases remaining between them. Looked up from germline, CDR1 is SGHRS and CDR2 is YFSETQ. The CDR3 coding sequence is TGCGCCAGCAGCTTGGGTGAAACTTGGGGAAACACCATATATTTT. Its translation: CASSLGETWGNTIYF.

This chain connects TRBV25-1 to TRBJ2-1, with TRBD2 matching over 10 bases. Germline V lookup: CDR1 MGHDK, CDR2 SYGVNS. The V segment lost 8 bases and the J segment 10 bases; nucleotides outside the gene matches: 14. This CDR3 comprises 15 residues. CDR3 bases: TGTGCCAGCGACCTAGCGGGAGAGCCCATCGGCGAGCAGTTCTTC. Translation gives CASDLAGEPIGEQFF.

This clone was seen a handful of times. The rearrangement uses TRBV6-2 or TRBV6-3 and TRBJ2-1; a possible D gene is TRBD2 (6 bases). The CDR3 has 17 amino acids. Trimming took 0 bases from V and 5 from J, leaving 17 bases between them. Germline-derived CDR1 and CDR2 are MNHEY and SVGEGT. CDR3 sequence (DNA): TGTGCCAGCAGTTACTCGAGTTTTGGGGGGAGCAACAATGAGCAGTTCTTC. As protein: CASSYSSFGGSNNEQFF.

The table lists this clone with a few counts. The CDR3 sequence is CASSVEGAGDDEQFF. For the CDR3, the DNA is TGTGCCAGCAGCGTAGAAGGAGCGGGAGACGATGAGCAGTTCTTC. This chain uses TRBV9 with TRBJ2-1, with TRBD2 matching 8 bases. The V and J ends lost 0 bases and 8 bases, in that order; junction bases with no gene match: 7. CDR3 length: 15 amino acids. Germline loops: CDR1 SGDLS, CDR2 YYNGEE. Supplemented by reference TRBV9 and TRBJ2-1, the full variable domain reads DSGVTQTPKHLITATGQRVTLRCSPRSGDLSVYWYQQSLDQGLQFLIQYYNGEERAKGNILERFSAQQFPDLHSELNLSSLELGDSALYFCASSVEGAGDDEQFFGPGTRLTVL.

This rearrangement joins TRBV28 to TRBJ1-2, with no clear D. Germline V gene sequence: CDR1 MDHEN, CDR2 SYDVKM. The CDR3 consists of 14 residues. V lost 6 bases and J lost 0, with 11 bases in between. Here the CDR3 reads CASRTPGPNYGYTF. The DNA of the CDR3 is TGTGCCAGCAGGACCCCGGGCCCTAACTATGGCTACACCTTC.

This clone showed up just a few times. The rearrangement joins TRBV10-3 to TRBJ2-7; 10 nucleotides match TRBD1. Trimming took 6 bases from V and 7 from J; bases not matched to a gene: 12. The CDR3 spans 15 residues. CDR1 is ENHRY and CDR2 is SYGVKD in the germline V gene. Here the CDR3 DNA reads TGTGCCATCAGAAAGACTTCCGGGACAGGGGTTGAGCAGTACTTC. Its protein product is CAIRKTSGTGVEQYF.

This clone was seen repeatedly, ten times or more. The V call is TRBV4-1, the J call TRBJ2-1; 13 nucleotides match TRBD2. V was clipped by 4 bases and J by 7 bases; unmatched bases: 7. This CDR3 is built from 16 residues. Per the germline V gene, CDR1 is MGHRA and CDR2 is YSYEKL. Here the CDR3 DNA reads TGCGCCAGCAGCCTCTCGCCGGGACTAGCGGGAAATGAGCAGTTCTTC. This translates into CASSLSPGLAGNEQFF.

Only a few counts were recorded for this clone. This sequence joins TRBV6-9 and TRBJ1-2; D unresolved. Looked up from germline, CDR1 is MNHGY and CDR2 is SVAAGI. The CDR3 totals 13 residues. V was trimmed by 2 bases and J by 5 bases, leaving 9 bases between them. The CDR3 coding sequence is TGTGCCAGCAGTTATGTCGTGGGGTATGGCTACACCTTC. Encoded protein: CASSYVVGYGYTF.